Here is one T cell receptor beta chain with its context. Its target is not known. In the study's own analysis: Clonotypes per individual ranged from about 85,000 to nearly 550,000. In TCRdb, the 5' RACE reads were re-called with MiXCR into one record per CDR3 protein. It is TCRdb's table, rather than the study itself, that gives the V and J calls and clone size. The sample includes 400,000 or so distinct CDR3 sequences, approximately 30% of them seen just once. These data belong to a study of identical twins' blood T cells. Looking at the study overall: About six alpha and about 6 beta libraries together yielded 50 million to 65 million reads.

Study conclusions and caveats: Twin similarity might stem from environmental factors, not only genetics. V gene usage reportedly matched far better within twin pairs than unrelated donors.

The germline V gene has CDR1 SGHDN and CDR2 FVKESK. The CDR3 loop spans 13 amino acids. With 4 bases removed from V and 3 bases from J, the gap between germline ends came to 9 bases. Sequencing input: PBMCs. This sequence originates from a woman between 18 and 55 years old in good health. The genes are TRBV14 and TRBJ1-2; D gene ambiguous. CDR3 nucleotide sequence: TGTGCCAGCAGCCCCCCCCGGGACTATGGCTACACCTTC. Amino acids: CASSPPRDYGYTF.